The rows below give T cell receptor beta chains drawn from one sample of a study of cytomegalovirus exposure and HLA in healthy donors. Using immunoSEQ multiplex PCR, the repertoire was profiled, and TCRdb retains in-frame clones only, with some absent. In the table there are about 190,000 clones, 87% of which are singletons. Material: PBMCs. The receptors here all came from a boy between 2 and 10 years old in good health and CMV-seronegative. The CDR3 runs from the conserved cysteine through the conserved F or W. Each record gives: CDR3 protein, CDR3 DNA, J gene, V gene, D gene, clone size. D genes are given only for firm matches. A row's size may be missing; if present it is once, few, many or a size class.

CASSLGQGNTIYF TGCGCCAGCAGCTTGGGACAGGGAAACACCATATATTTT TRBJ1-3 TRBV5-1 NA NA
CASTHREGEQYF TGTGCCAGCACTCACAGGGAGGGCGAGCAGTACTTC TRBJ2-7 TRBV2 NA NA
CAISELVGKNIQYF TGTGCCATCAGTGAACTAGTGGGCAAAAACATTCAGTACTTC TRBJ2-4 TRBV10-3 NA NA
CAWDKQIFNTEAFF TGTGCCTGGGATAAACAGATATTCAACACTGAAGCTTTCTTT TRBJ1-1 TRBV30 NA few
CASSEDNRGLGTEAFF TGTGCCAGCAGCGAGGACAACAGGGGGCTTGGCACTGAAGCTTTCTTT TRBJ1-1 TRBV9 TRBD1 NA
CASSPRGLNTEAFF TGTGCCAGTAGTCCGCGGGGATTGAACACTGAAGCTTTCTTT TRBJ1-1 TRBV19 NA NA
CASSPYTGSTEAFF TGTGCCAGCAGCCCTTATACAGGGAGCACTGAAGCTTTCTTT TRBJ1-1 TRBV27 NA NA
CASSPRQGLGYEQYF TGTGCCAGCAGTCCCCGACAGGGCCTCGGTTACGAGCAGTACTTC TRBJ2-7 TRBV28 TRBD1 NA
CASSQGLGSGTEAFF TGTGCCAGCAGCCAAGGACTAGGGTCGGGGACTGAAGCTTTCTTT TRBJ1-1 TRBV4-2 NA NA
CASSIGDTSQETQYF TGTGCCAGTAGTATTGGGGACACCTCTCAAGAGACCCAGTACTTC TRBJ2-5 TRBV19 NA NA
CASSEVGTGIYEQYF TGTGCCAGCAGTGAAGTCGGGACAGGCATCTACGAGCAGTACTTC TRBJ2-7 TRBV6-1 TRBD1 NA
CAWSPTDRALYDGYTF TGTGCCTGGAGTCCGACGGACAGGGCTCTTTATGATGGCTACACCTTC TRBJ1-2 TRBV30 TRBD1 NA
CASSLEGLEQYF TGCGCCAGCAGCTTGGAGGGACTAGAACAGTATTTT TRBJ2-3 TRBV5-1 TRBD2 NA
CAWSVSAGAGANVLTF TGTGCCTGGAGTGTATCGGCAGGGGCTGGGGCCAACGTCCTGACTTTC TRBJ2-6 TRBV30 NA few
CASSEREGRGTDTQYF TGTGCCAGCAGTGAACGGGAGGGCCGGGGCACAGATACGCAGTATTTT TRBJ2-3 TRBV6-4 TRBD2 NA
CASSSLGSAGNTIYF TGTGCCAGCAGTTCGCTGGGCTCGGCTGGAAACACCATATATTTT TRBJ1-3 TRBV27 NA few
CACRTSGYSTDTQYF TGTGCCTGTCGGACTAGCGGATATAGCACAGATACGCAGTATTTT TRBJ2-3 TRBV30 TRBD2 NA
CASSVGLAGGIEETQYF TGTGCCAGCAGCGTAGGACTAGCGGGGGGGATTGAAGAGACCCAGTACTTC TRBJ2-5 TRBV9 TRBD2 once
CASSLSQGFMETQYF TGTGCCAGCAGCTTAAGCCAGGGGTTTATGGAGACCCAGTACTTC TRBJ2-5 TRBV13 NA NA
CAWSLAVREQYF TGTGCCTGGAGTTTGGCGGTTCGGGAGCAGTACTTC TRBJ2-7 TRBV30 NA once
CSVDANLGPGTQYF TGCAGCGTTGATGCGAACTTGGGCCCAGGGACCCAGTACTTC TRBJ2-5 TRBV29-1 NA NA
CASSRRPRDRADNYGYTF TGTGCCAGCAGTAGAAGACCCCGGGACAGGGCGGATAACTATGGCTACACCTTC TRBJ1-2 TRBV27 TRBD1 NA
CASSSLTEFYMNTGELFF TGTGCCAGCAGTTCATTAACAGAGTTTTATATGAACACCGGGGAGCTGTTTTTT TRBJ2-2 TRBV27 NA NA
CASRPGLFTDTQYF TGTGCCAGCAGACCGGGACTTTTCACAGATACGCAGTATTTT TRBJ2-3 TRBV7-2 NA NA
CASSIGAGGAFEAFF TGTGCCAGTAGTATTGGCGCCGGAGGGGCTTTTGAAGCTTTCTTT TRBJ1-1 TRBV19 NA NA
CASSPGGGRSGYTF TGTGCCAGCAGTCCCGGGGGGGGCAGATCGGGCTACACCTTC TRBJ1-2 TRBV28 NA NA
CASSDGQGRNTIYF TGTGCCAGCAGCGATGGACAGGGGAGAAACACCATATATTTT TRBJ1-3 TRBV7-9 TRBD1 NA
CASSLPGLAGDSDTQYF TGTGCCAGCTCACTGCCGGGACTAGCGGGGGATTCAGATACGCAGTATTTT TRBJ2-3 TRBV18 TRBD2 NA
CASSIVSSPSGGQETQYF TGTGCCAGTAGTATAGTTTCCTCCCCAAGCGGGGGACAAGAGACCCAGTACTTC TRBJ2-5 TRBV19 TRBD2 NA
CASSFLRDPNEQFF TGTGCCAGCAGTTTCTTGCGGGACCCCAATGAGCAGTTCTTC TRBJ2-1 TRBV28 NA NA
CASSQGGLGAYEKLFF TGTGCCAGCAGCCAAGGAGGGTTGGGGGCCTATGAAAAACTGTTTTTT TRBJ1-4 TRBV14 NA NA
CASSKTSGYTEAFF TGTGCCAGCAGTAAAACCTCAGGGTACACTGAAGCTTTCTTT TRBJ1-1 TRBV28 NA NA
CASSQGRGAGEKLFF TGTGCCAGCAGCCAGGGGCGGGGGGCTGGGGAAAAACTGTTTTTT TRBJ1-4 TRBV11-2 NA NA
CSSSLGGSLTEAFF TGTTCCAGCAGCCTCGGAGGAAGTTTAACTGAAGCTTTCTTT TRBJ1-1 TRBV7-9 NA NA
CASSVGGSGGPDNEQFF TGTGCCAGCAGCGTAGGTGGTAGCGGGGGGCCCGACAATGAGCAGTTCTTC TRBJ2-1 TRBV9 TRBD2 NA
CASRRQGAILNYGYTF TGTGCCAGTAGGAGACAGGGGGCGATACTTAACTATGGCTACACCTTC TRBJ1-2 TRBV19 TRBD1 NA
CASSLDGTGEDTQYF TGTGCCAGCAGCTTGGATGGGACAGGGGAGGACACGCAGTATTTT TRBJ2-3 TRBV5-4 TRBD1 NA
CASSEAYSYEQYF TGTGCCAGCAGCGAAGCTTACTCCTACGAGCAGTACTTC TRBJ2-7 TRBV5-6 NA NA
CASSHVAAGELFF TGTGCCAGCAGCCACGTGGCGGCCGGGGAGCTGTTTTTT TRBJ2-2 TRBV14 NA NA
CATSPLAGGPYNEQFF TGTGCCACTAGCCCTTTAGCGGGAGGGCCGTACAATGAGCAGTTCTTC TRBJ2-1 TRBV7-3 TRBD2 NA
CASSSGPGGDTQYF TGCGCCAGCAGCTCGGGACCCGGAGGGGATACGCAGTATTTT TRBJ2-3 TRBV5-1 NA once
CAALDRGRTGELFF TGTGCCGCCCTAGACAGGGGTCGCACCGGGGAGCTGTTTTTT TRBJ2-2 TRBV19 TRBD1 NA
CASSSTDTYEQYF TGTGCCAGCAGCTCCACAGATACCTACGAGCAGTACTTC TRBJ2-7 TRBV5-4 NA once
CASGWGQEGSLHF TGTGCCAGCGGGTGGGGACAAGAGGGGTCCCTCCACTTT TRBJ1-6 TRBV9 NA NA
CASSEPKTRRGIEQFF TGTGCCAGCAGTGAACCCAAGACTAGGCGGGGCATTGAGCAGTTCTTC TRBJ2-1 TRBV6-1 NA NA
CAWSGRVNEQYF TGTGCCTGGAGTGGGAGGGTGAACGAGCAGTACTTC TRBJ2-7 TRBV30 NA NA